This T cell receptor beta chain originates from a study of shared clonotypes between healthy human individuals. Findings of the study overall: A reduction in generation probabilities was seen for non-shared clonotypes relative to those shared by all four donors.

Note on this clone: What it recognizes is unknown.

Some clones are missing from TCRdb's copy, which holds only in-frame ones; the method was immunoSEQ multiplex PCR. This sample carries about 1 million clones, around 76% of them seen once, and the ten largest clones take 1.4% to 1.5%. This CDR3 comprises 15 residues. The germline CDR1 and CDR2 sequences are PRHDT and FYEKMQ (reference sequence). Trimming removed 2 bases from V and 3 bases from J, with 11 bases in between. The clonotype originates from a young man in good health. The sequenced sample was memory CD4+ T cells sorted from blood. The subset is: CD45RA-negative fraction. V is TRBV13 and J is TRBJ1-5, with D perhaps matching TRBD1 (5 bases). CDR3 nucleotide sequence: TGTGCCAGCAGCTTACGGCAGGGTATCAATCAGCCCCAGCATTTT. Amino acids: CASSLRQGINQPQHF.